The next 26 T cell receptor beta chains were all read from a single sample in a study of vaccination and CD4 T cells after COVID-19 (dated by TCRdb to 2021 to 2024). What this sample's treatment or condition label stands for: roughly ten-day PBMC culture with coronavirus spike peptide pools or control peptides (ViraFEST assay). These receptors have no identified antigens. The library relied on PCR. For sequencing, an Illumina iSeq 100 was employed. DNA from cultured CD4+ T cells was subjected to TCR sequencing with the Oncomine TCR Beta short-read assay at the Johns Hopkins FTIC core. TCRdb took the public reads, trimmed them with fastp at Q25, ran MiXCR for clone calling and kept in-frame beta chains. Duplicate CDR3 protein sequences are folded into a single record with the most common DNA and genes. The sample records some 21,000 distinct CDR3 sequences, around half of which are singletons. The ten largest clones represent approximately 9.4% of the sample.

Sample: CD4+ T cells from blood, cultured in vitro. All receptors derive from a human donor who had recovered from COVID-19.

The J gene is TRBJ1-1, the V gene TRBV29-1; possible D gene TRBD1, 5 bases. Trimming took off 4 bases at V and 0 bases at J, with 6 bases between the two ends. Germline V CDR1 and CDR2: SQVTM, ANQGSEA. The CDR3 consists of 12 residues. The CDR3 loop is CSVGQMNTEAFF. For the CDR3, the DNA is TGCAGCGTTGGACAGATGAACACTGAAGCTTTCTTT.

This clonotype was found a few times. The rearrangement uses TRBV7-8 and TRBJ1-6; D is ambiguous. The germline gives CDR1 SGHVS, CDR2 FQNEAQ. This CDR3 contains 15 residues. V lost 3 bases, J lost 10 bases, and 16 bases lay in between. The CDR3 DNA is TGTGCCAGCAGCTTGGGTGGAACAGAAAGGTCACCCCTCCACTTT. It encodes CASSLGGTERSPLHF.

There are a few counts of this clonotype. The J gene is TRBJ1-1, the V gene TRBV6-1, with 8 nucleotides matching TRBD1. The CDR3 spans 13 residues. Germline values: CDR1 MNHNS, CDR2 SASEGT. The trim removed 5 bases at V and 10 bases at J, leaving 9 bases unmatched. The CDR3 DNA is TGTGCCAGCAGTCCCGACAGGGGAGGTTCAGCTTTCTTT. Translated, it gives CASSPDRGGSAFF.

The rearrangement uses TRBV7-9 and TRBJ2-3; 8 bases line up with TRBD1. V lost 5 bases and J lost 6; bases outside the gene matches: 10. CDR1 SEHNR and CDR2 FQNEAQ come from the germline V gene (reference sequence). This CDR3 is 15 amino acids long. CDR3 protein: CASSPGQGLLDTQYF. CDR3 bases: TGTGCCAGCAGCCCCGGACAGGGCCTTTTGGATACGCAGTATTTT.

The chain couples TRBV7-3 to TRBJ2-5; D gene uncertain. The CDR3 length is 13 residues. Trimming cost V 2 bases and J 5 bases, with 9 bases left between them. The germline V gene encodes CDR1 SGHTA and CDR2 FQGTGA. The DNA for the CDR3 is TGTGCCAGCAGCTTATCCGGGCCCGAGACCCAGTACTTC. Encoded protein: CASSLSGPETQYF.

A few counts support this clonotype. The V gene is TRBV27, the J gene TRBJ1-6; 7 nucleotides match TRBD1. V lost 4 bases and J lost 7; bases outside the gene matches: 7. Germline V lookup: CDR1 MNHEY, CDR2 SMNVEV (reference sequence). CDR3 length: 15 residues. The CDR3 loop reads CASSSEGARNSPLHF. CDR3 DNA sequence: TGTGCCAGCAGTTCGGAGGGGGCGCGGAATTCACCCCTCCACTTT.

This clonotype occurred a few times. V usage is TRBV12-3 or TRBV12-4 and J usage is TRBJ2-7; D could derive from TRBD1 or TRBD2 (5 bases each). With 5 bases removed from V and 2 bases from J, the gap between germline ends came to 13 bases. The CDR3 has 14 residues. The CDR3 loop reads CASSLGTAPYEQYF. The CDR3 DNA reads TGTGCCAGCAGTCTCGGGACCGCACCCTACGAGCAGTACTTC.

The chain has TRBV28 and TRBJ1-2, with D unclear. Germline loops: CDR1 MDHEN, CDR2 SYDVKM. CDR3 size: 17 residues. V was pared by 4 bases and J by 0 bases, with 18 bases between. Here the CDR3 reads CASSSYPVAGANYGYTF. The CDR3 DNA reads as TGTGCCAGCAGTTCCTACCCCGTTGCAGGAGCTAACTATGGCTACACCTTC.

This clonotype was counted a few times. CDR3 loop: CASSSPGGGDNSPLHF. The CDR3 coding sequence is TGTGCCAGCAGTTCCCCCGGAGGAGGGGATAATTCACCCCTCCACTTT. V usage is TRBV6-5 and J usage is TRBJ1-6; D is possibly TRBD1 (5 bases). The CDR3 loop spans 16 amino acids. The germline V gene has CDR1 MNHEY and CDR2 SVGAGI. Trimming pared 4 bases from V and 5 bases from J, leaving 15 bases between.

V and J are TRBV5-8 and TRBJ1-2, with D unresolved. CDR3 size: 11 residues. Germline CDR1 reads SGHTS; CDR2 reads YDEGEE. V was trimmed by 2 bases and J by 7 bases, leaving 6 bases between them. CDR3 DNA sequence: TGTGCCAGCAGCTTATTGGGTGGCTACACCTTC. It translates to CASSLLGGYTF. The full variable domain, completed using reference TRBV5-8 and TRBJ1-2, is EAGVTQSPTHLIKTRGQQATLRCSPISGHTSVYWYQQALGLGLQFLLWYDEGEERNRGNFPPRFSGRQFPNYSSELNVNALELEDSALYLCASSLLGGYTFGSGTRLTVV.

J is TRBJ1-1 and V is TRBV15; D unresolved. Trimming removed 6 bases from V and 0 bases from J, with 20 bases in between. Germline-derived CDR1 and CDR2 are LNHNV and YYDKDF (reference sequence). The CDR3 extends over 17 amino acids. Here the CDR3 reads CATRYNGAPQMNTEAFF. The CDR3 DNA reads as TGTGCCACCAGATACAACGGCGCCCCCCAAATGAACACTGAAGCTTTCTTT.

The chain has TRBV20-1 and TRBJ2-2; D remains ambiguous. V lost 0 bases, J lost 10 bases, and 9 bases lay in between. Per germline, CDR1 DFQATT and CDR2 SNEGSKA (reference sequence). This CDR3 contains 12 residues. The CDR3 DNA is TGCAGTGCTAGAGATCGAGGCCCGGAGCTGTTTTTT. Amino acids: CSARDRGPELFF.

V gene TRBV5-1 combines with J gene TRBJ1-3, with 7 bases fitting TRBD1. With V trimmed by 4 bases and J by 0 bases, 4 bases remained unmatched. Germline V CDR1 and CDR2: SGHRS, YFSETQ. The CDR3 spans 15 residues. This chain's CDR3 is CASSQTGSSGNTIYF. The CDR3 region has the DNA TGCGCCAGCAGCCAGACAGGGAGCTCTGGAAACACCATATATTTT.

In this sample, this clonotype turned up a few times. The J gene is TRBJ1-5, the V gene TRBV7-2; 7 bases match TRBD1. Germline V lookup: CDR1 SGHTA, CDR2 FQGNSA. The CDR3 is 15 amino acids. The V gene end was trimmed by 3 bases and the J gene end by 4 bases; junction bases not matched to a gene: 6. CDR3 DNA sequence: TGTGCCAGCAGCTTTACAGGGGCCCTAAATCAGCCCCAGCATTTT. This encodes CASSFTGALNQPQHF.

By sample share, this clonotype is medium-sized. This chain connects TRBV27 to TRBJ1-5, with D perhaps TRBD1 (6 bases). Germline V gives CDR1 MNHEY, CDR2 SMNVEV (reference sequence). The CDR3 has 14 amino acids. Trimming cost V 5 bases and J 7 bases, with 15 bases left between them. The CDR3 region has the DNA TGTGCCAGCAGTCCCGGGGGCGTCGGGCAGCCCCAGCATTTT. Protein product: CASSPGGVGQPQHF.

This clonotype was counted between two and nine times. The genes are TRBV7-2 and TRBJ2-1, with 8 positions matching TRBD2. The CDR3 contains 16 residues. Germline trimming cut 5 bases from V and 7 bases from J; bases unmatched to any gene: 13. CDR1 is SGHTA and CDR2 is FQGNSA in the germline V gene. CDR3 amino acids: CASSPTLAEGGNEQFF. Here the CDR3 DNA reads TGTGCCAGCAGCCCTACACTAGCGGAGGGCGGGAATGAGCAGTTCTTC.

The rearrangement joins TRBV28 to TRBJ2-2; possible D gene TRBD1, 5 bases. Trimming pared 7 bases from V and 2 bases from J, leaving 8 bases between. This CDR3 contains 13 residues. CDR1 is MDHEN, CDR2 SYDVKM, per germline. As DNA, the CDR3 is TGTGCCAGCACAGGGCCAAACACCGGGGAGCTGTTTTTT. As protein: CASTGPNTGELFF.

This clonotype qualifies as medium-sized. The chain links TRBV27 to TRBJ1-2; D ambiguous. Trimming took 2 bases from V and 8 from J, leaving 15 bases between them. Germline CDR1 and CDR2: MNHEY and SMNVEV (reference sequence). CDR3 length: 14 amino acids. CDR3 sequence (DNA): TGTGCCAGCAGTTTAAGAGGCACCTCAGGAGGCTACACCTTC. Protein: CASSLRGTSGGYTF.

The rearrangement uses TRBV6-2 or TRBV6-3 and TRBJ2-7, with a tentative D call TRBD1 (7 bases). The germline V gene has CDR1 MNHEY and CDR2 SVGEGT. V was shortened by 3 bases and J by 7 bases, with 16 bases between the two germline ends. The CDR3 runs to 14 residues. CDR3 sequence reads: CASSYLQGTLEQYF. The CDR3 bases are TGTGCCAGCAGTTATTTACAGGGGACTCTTGAGCAGTACTTC.

This clonotype was detected a few times. V is TRBV27 and J is TRBJ2-7, with TRBD1 as a possible D gene (5 bases). CDR3 length equals 16 residues. Trimming removed 5 bases at V and 6 bases at J, with 23 bases between. CDR1 and CDR2 (germline): MNHEY, SMNVEV (reference sequence). CDR3 loop: CASSPPPERAGAEQYF. The CDR3, as DNA: TGTGCCAGCAGTCCCCCCCCTGAGCGCGCTGGGGCCGAGCAGTACTTC.

The chain carries TRBV11-3 and TRBJ1-2; tentatively, D is TRBD1 (6 bases). The CDR3 contains 18 residues. CDR1 and CDR2 (germline): SGHNT, YENEEA. Trimming shortened V by 5 bases and J by 1 base, and 23 bases separated the two germline ends. Here the CDR3 reads CASSLDGGRVPINYGYTF. Written as DNA, the CDR3 is TGTGCCAGCAGCCTCGACGGGGGCAGGGTCCCGATTAACTATGGCTACACCTTC.

The chain has TRBV20-1 and TRBJ2-1; D may be TRBD1 or TRBD2 (5 bases each). CDR1 DFQATT and CDR2 SNEGSKA come from the germline V gene (reference sequence). The V end lost 0 bases, the J end lost 10 bases, and 22 bases lay between the germline ends. The CDR3 contains 16 residues. The CDR3 DNA is TGCAGTGCTAGAGACCCGGGACCCACTAGGCAGCTGGAGCAGTTCTTC. Its protein is CSARDPGPTRQLEQFF.

The chain couples TRBV10-1 to TRBJ2-7, with a weak D call TRBD2 (6 bases). The CDR3 has 13 residues. Germline CDR1 and CDR2: WNHNN and SYGVQD (reference sequence). V was clipped by 5 bases and J by 4 bases, with 12 bases between them. The CDR3 nucleotides read TGCGCCAGCAGTCGACTAGTTGGGTACGAGCAGTACTTC. It encodes CASSRLVGYEQYF.

V usage is TRBV18 and J usage is TRBJ1-1; no reliable D call. This CDR3 region has 14 residues. Trimming shortened V by 2 bases and J by 2 bases, and 9 bases separated the two germline ends. Germline V gives CDR1 KGHSH, CDR2 LQKENI. CDR3 in DNA: TGTGCCAGCTCACCAGGAGCGCCCAACACTGAAGCTTTCTTT. Translation: CASSPGAPNTEAFF. Full variable domain (outside the CDR3, taken from reference TRBV18 and TRBJ1-1): NAGVMQNPRHLVRRRGQEARLRCSPMKGHSHVYWYRQLPEEGLKFMVYLQKENIIDESGMPKERFSAEFPKEGPSILRIQQVVRGDSAAYFCASSPGAPNTEAFFGQGTRLTVV.

This chain links TRBV7-8 with TRBJ2-7; D gene unclear. V was clipped by 7 bases and J by 5 bases, with 12 bases between them. This CDR3 spans 12 amino acids. The germline gives CDR1 SGHVS, CDR2 FQNEAQ. Here the CDR3 DNA reads TGTGCCAGCAAAGCCTCAGGTGACGAGCAGTACTTC. Its protein is CASKASGDEQYF.

The chain joins TRBV20-1 to TRBJ2-1, with D unclear. The V end was cut by 1 base, the J end by 4 bases, with 8 bases between. CDR1 and CDR2 from the germline V gene are DFQATT and SNEGSKA (reference sequence). The CDR3 sequence is 13 residues long. CDR3 in amino acids: CSARATLYNEQFF. The CDR3 DNA reads TGCAGTGCTAGAGCCACCCTTTACAATGAGCAGTTCTTC.